The rows below give T cell receptor beta chains drawn from one sample of a study of blood T cells in healthy people across ages. Using its own MiXCR run on the 5' RACE reads, TCRdb lists one record per CDR3 protein. Here the sample spans more than 650,000 distinct CDR3 sequences, roughly 50% being singletons. The specimen was blood. Receptor source: an elderly man in good health. Each CDR3 is given with its conserved first and last residue. A D gene is named only where the DNA matches it firmly. Clone size is stated in some rows and not others, as once, few, many or a class when expanded.

v_gene: TRBV21-1; abundance: NA; d_gene: NA; CDR3aa: CASSKPAPSSSWHIQYF
v_gene: TRBV7-2; abundance: few; d_gene: NA; CDR3aa: CASSLDRRQPQHF
v_gene: TRBV29-1; abundance: few; d_gene: NA; CDR3aa: CSARRASAETQYF
v_gene: TRBV9; abundance: few; d_gene: TRBD2; CDR3aa: CASSVGAGGPFEQYF
v_gene: TRBV6-1; abundance: NA; d_gene: NA; CDR3aa: CASSDLRALGEQFF
v_gene: TRBV20-1; abundance: NA; d_gene: TRBD1; CDR3aa: CSARDFQGDSLNTEAFF
v_gene: TRBV7-8; abundance: few; d_gene: NA; CDR3aa: CASSHASTNSYEQYF
v_gene: TRBV7-2; abundance: NA; d_gene: NA; CDR3aa: CASSLDSRALNTEAFF
v_gene: TRBV2; abundance: NA; d_gene: TRBD1; CDR3aa: CASSEARTGEQYF
v_gene: TRBV7-9; abundance: few; d_gene: NA; CDR3aa: CASSVGGASYEQYF
v_gene: TRBV4-1; abundance: few; d_gene: NA; CDR3aa: CASSRQAPYEQYF
v_gene: TRBV7-3; abundance: NA; d_gene: NA; CDR3aa: CASSLLGATSYEQYF
v_gene: TRBV29-1; abundance: few; d_gene: TRBD1; CDR3aa: CSVEVSTGPLSYEQYF
v_gene: TRBV29-1; abundance: NA; d_gene: NA; CDR3aa: CSVGNRVNGYTF
v_gene: TRBV25-1; abundance: many; d_gene: TRBD2; CDR3aa: CASSEYGGREQFF
v_gene: TRBV29-1; abundance: few; d_gene: NA; CDR3aa: CSVRATLGYNEQFF
v_gene: TRBV28; abundance: NA; d_gene: TRBD2; CDR3aa: CASSPLGGGRDADTQYF